This T cell receptor beta chain was documented in a study of blood T cell repertoires in COVID-19. Per the original data handling: Scientists estimated how many nucleated cells there were by amplifying reference gene primers. Using immunoSEQ multiplex PCR, the repertoire was profiled, and TCRdb retains in-frame clones only, with some absent. The V and J calls and clone size are taken from that table; D and trimming were inferred from the DNA. Of 95,000 to 150,000 clones listed, over 75% are singletons. This TCR was sampled from a man between 60 and 75 years old with active or convalescent COVID-19. Sequenced sample: peripheral blood.

The CDR3 sequence: CASSTPGRGRETQYF. Here the CDR3 DNA reads TGTGCCAGTAGTACCCCCGGGAGGGGGCGAGAGACCCAGTACTTC. The chain couples TRBV19 to TRBJ2-5; D possibly corresponds to TRBD2 (8 bases). The germline CDR1 and CDR2 sequences are LNHDA and SQIVND (reference sequence). With 4 bases removed from V and 4 bases from J, the gap between germline ends came to 16 bases. This CDR3 spans 15 amino acids.